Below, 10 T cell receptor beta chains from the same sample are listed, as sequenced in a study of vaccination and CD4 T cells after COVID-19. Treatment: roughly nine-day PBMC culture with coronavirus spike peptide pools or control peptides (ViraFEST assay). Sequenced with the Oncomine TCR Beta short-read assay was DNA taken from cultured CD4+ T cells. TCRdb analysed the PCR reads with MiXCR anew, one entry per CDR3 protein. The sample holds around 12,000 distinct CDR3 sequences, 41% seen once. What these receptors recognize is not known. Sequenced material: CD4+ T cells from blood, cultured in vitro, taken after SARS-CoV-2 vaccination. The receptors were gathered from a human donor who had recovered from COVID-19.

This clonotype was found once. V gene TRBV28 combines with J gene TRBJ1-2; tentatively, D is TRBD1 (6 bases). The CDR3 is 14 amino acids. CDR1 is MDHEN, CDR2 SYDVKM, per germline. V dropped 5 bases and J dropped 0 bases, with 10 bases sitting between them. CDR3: CASSIRTANYGYTF. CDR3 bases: TGTGCCAGCAGTATTCGGACAGCTAACTATGGCTACACCTTC.

CDR3 amino acids: CASSQERNSQETQYF. The CDR3 bases are TGTGCCAGCAGCCAAGAAAGGAACAGCCAAGAGACCCAGTACTTC. The chain links TRBV14 to TRBJ2-5; no clear D gene. CDR3 length equals 15 residues. Germline CDR1 SGHDN, CDR2 FVKESK. Trimming took 0 bases from V and 1 from J, leaving 9 bases between them.

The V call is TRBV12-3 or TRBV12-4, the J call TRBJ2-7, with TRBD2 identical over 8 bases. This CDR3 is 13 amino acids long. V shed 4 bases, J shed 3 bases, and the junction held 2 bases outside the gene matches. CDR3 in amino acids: CASSSGLVYEQYF. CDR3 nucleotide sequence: TGTGCCAGCAGTTCGGGACTAGTCTACGAGCAGTACTTC.

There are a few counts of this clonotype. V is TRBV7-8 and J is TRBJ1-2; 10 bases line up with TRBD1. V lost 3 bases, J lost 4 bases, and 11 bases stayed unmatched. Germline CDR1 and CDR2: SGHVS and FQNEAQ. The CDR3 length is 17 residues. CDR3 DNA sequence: TGTGCCAGCAGCTTCCCATTCGGACAGGGGGACCCCTATGGCTACACCTTC. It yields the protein CASSFPFGQGDPYGYTF.

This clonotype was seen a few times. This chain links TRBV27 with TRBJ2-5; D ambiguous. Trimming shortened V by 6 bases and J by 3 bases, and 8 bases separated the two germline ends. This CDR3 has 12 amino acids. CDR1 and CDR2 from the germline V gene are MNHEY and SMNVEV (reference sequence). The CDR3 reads CASSYAKETQYF. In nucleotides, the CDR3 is TGTGCCAGCAGCTACGCAAAAGAGACCCAGTACTTC.

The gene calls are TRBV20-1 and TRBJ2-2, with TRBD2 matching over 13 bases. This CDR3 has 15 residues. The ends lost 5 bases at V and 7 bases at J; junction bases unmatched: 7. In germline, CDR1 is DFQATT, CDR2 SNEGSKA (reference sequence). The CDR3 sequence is CSAGKLAGGVGELFF. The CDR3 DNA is TGCAGTGCTGGCAAACTAGCGGGGGGGGTCGGGGAGCTGTTTTTT.

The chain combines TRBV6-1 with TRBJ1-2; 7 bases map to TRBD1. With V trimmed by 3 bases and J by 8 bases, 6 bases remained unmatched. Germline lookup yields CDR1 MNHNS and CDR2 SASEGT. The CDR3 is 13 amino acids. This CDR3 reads CASSDRDRGGYTF. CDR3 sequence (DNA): TGTGCCAGCAGTGACCGGGACAGAGGCGGCTACACCTTC.

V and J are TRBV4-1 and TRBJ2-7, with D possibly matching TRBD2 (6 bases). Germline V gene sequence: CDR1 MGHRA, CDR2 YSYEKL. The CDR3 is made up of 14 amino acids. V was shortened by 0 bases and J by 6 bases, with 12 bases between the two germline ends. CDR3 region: CASSQEVWGGEQYF. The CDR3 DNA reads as TGCGCCAGCAGCCAAGAGGTCTGGGGAGGCGAGCAGTACTTC.

In nucleotides, the CDR3 is TGTGCCAGCAGTTACTTACATGGCTACACCTTC. This sequence encodes CASSYLHGYTF. The V call is TRBV6-2 or TRBV6-3, the J call TRBJ1-2; D ambiguous. V was pared by 1 base and J by 6 bases, with 3 bases between. The CDR3 sequence is 11 residues long. The V gene's germline CDR1 is MNHEY and CDR2 SVGEGT.

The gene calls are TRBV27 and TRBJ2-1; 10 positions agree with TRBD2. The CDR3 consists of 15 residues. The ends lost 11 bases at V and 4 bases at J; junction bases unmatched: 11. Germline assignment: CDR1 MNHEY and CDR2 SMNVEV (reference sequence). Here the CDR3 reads CAAGLAGVRYNEQFF. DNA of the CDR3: TGTGCCGCGGGGCTAGCGGGAGTGAGATACAATGAGCAGTTCTTC.